The entry that follows covers one T cell receptor beta chain sequence. Its antigen is not known. The CDR3 contains 15 residues. The germline V gene encodes CDR1 LNHDA and CDR2 SQIVND (reference sequence). V lost 6 bases to trimming and J lost 2 bases; unmatched junction nucleotides: 8. The data stem from a study of OX40 agonist ivuxolimab in advanced cancers. At the level of the study: The study gave patients intravenous ivuxolimab at 0.01 to 10 mg/kg every 2 weeks. Three patients had partial responses: one hepatocellular carcinoma, two cutaneous melanoma. Study-wide points: Dose levels from 0.1 to 3.0 mg/kg saw CD4+ and CD8+ blood T cells expand clonally by week 6.

Enrollment shut out patients with autoimmune disease history or systemic immunosuppression. Sequencing was performed with immunoSEQ multiplex PCR; in TCRdb, only in-frame clones are kept and a portion is missing. The repertoire holds under 60,000 clones, with 90% as singletons. This chain joins TRBV19 and TRBJ2-5, with 8 positions matching TRBD1. The starting material was CD4+ or CD8+ T cells sorted from blood, obtained in a trial of the OX40 agonist ivuxolimab. The receptor's source is an adult with an advanced solid tumor such as melanoma, head and neck, liver or kidney cancer. CDR3 loop: CASSTRTGIQETQYF. The CDR3 region has the DNA TGTGCCAGTAGCACGCGGACAGGGATTCAAGAGACCCAGTACTTC.